This TCR beta chain came from a study of CD8 T cells in Susac syndrome. Random hexamers served to reverse transcribe about 0.5 to 1 ug RNA. MiXCR, run by TCRdb on the immunoSEQ multiplex PCR reads, gives a single entry per CDR3 protein. The sample records 100,000 to 150,000 distinct CDR3 sequences, over 80% being singletons. The source of this sequence is a human donor with multiple sclerosis. The sequencing input was CD8+ T cells from PBMCs.

Here the CDR3 DNA reads TGTGCCAGCAGCTTAATGGCGGGAAAAAACTACAATGAGCAGTTCTTC. Translation: CASSLMAGKNYNEQFF. The chain has TRBV11-1 and TRBJ2-1; TRBD2 is a possible D gene (6 bases). This CDR3 is built from 16 residues. The V end was cut by 2 bases, the J end by 3 bases, with 14 bases between. The germline V gene has CDR1 SGHAT and CDR2 FQDESV (reference sequence).